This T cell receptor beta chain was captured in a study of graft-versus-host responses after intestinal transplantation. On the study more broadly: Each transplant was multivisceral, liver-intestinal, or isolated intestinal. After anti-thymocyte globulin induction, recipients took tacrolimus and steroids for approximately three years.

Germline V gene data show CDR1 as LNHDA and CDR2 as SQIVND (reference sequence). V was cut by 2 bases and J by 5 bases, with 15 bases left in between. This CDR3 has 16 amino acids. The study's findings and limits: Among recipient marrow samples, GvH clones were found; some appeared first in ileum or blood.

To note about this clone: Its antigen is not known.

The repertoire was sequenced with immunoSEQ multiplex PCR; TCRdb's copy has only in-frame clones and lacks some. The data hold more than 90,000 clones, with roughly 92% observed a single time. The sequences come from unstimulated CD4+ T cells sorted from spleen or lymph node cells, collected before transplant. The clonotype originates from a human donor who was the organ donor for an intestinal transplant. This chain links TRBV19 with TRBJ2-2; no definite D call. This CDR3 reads CASSITGQIGTGELFF. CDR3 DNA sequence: TGTGCCAGTAGTATAACGGGCCAAATTGGGACCGGGGAGCTGTTTTTT.